The rows below give T cell receptor beta chains drawn from one sample of a study of beta chain features in type 1 diabetes. Produced via immunoSEQ multiplex PCR; TCRdb's table is partial and in-frame only. The sample carries about 320,000 clones, around 15% recorded once. The sequenced sample was central memory CD4+ T cells from blood. The receptors originated from a young man in good health. CDR3s include the opening cysteine and the closing phenylalanine or tryptophan. The D gene is left open where the match is weak.

CDR3aa,v_gene,j_gene,len,d_gene
CASSGSWGQGNTEAFF,TRBV19,TRBJ1-1,16,TRBD1
CASSRRSGANVLTF,TRBV9,TRBJ2-6,14,.
CASSVEAGGKGTQYF,TRBV9,TRBJ2-5,15,TRBD2
CASSLGGSGGLNEQFF,TRBV7-2,TRBJ2-1,16,TRBD2
CASSAREWNNSPLHF,TRBV6-5,TRBJ1-6,15,.
CASWGGLVTEAFF,TRBV5-4,TRBJ1-1,13,.
CASSPLSSGGNFQETQYF,TRBV7-9,TRBJ2-5,18,TRBD2
CASRTSGGQETQYF,TRBV2,TRBJ2-5,14,TRBD2
CASSIASQAETQYF,TRBV19,TRBJ2-5,14,.
CASSYGGYSAKNIQYF,TRBV6-5,TRBJ2-4,16,.
CASSIINQRGGHSGNTIYF,TRBV19,TRBJ1-3,19,.
CASSPILDRVYGYTF,TRBV5-1,TRBJ1-2,15,TRBD1
CASSLKDVASPFF,TRBV7-2,TRBJ2-1,13,.
CASSRNVATEAFF,TRBV5-6,TRBJ1-1,13,.
CASSLFWGPSTDTQYF,TRBV7-2,TRBJ2-3,16,.
CASSLVMGWQETQYF,TRBV7-7,TRBJ2-5,15,.
CASSISRLASGRAPYNEQFF,TRBV19,TRBJ2-1,20,TRBD2
CASSSMTRINDNEQFF,TRBV27,TRBJ2-1,16,.
CARTSGDTQYF,TRBV30,TRBJ2-3,11,TRBD2
CASSEIQGYTF,TRBV6-5,TRBJ1-2,11,.
CASSLVTSGTLEQYF,TRBV5-1,TRBJ2-7,15,TRBD2
CAWSVQDQPQHF,TRBV30,TRBJ1-5,12,.
CASSLAGQVGTEAFF,TRBV5-1,TRBJ1-1,15,TRBD1
CASSVGLAAFF,TRBV6-5,TRBJ1-1,11,.
CASSLLGTDEQFF,TRBV7-3,TRBJ2-1,13,.
CASGTRTVAGNTIYF,TRBV15,TRBJ1-3,15,.
CASSPDSANYGYTF,TRBV7-9,TRBJ1-2,14,.